These 21 T cell receptor beta chains were sequenced from one sample in a study of cytotoxic CD8 clonotypes in ibrutinib-treated CLL. The assay was immunoSEQ multiplex PCR, and TCRdb's table has in-frame clones only and misses some. The table lists about 160,000 clones, more than 70% of them singletons. Sequenced here: PBMCs, sampled at disease progression, from a patient treated with ibrutinib. The receptors derive from a human donor with chronic lymphocytic leukemia.

This clone occurred many times. Other DNA sequences from this sample encode an identical CDR3 as well. The rearrangement links TRBV13 to TRBJ1-5; no definite D call. CDR1 PRHDT and CDR2 FYEKMQ come from the germline V gene (reference sequence). The ends were cut back, 3 bases at V and 0 bases at J, with 3 bases in the middle. This CDR3 spans 13 amino acids. CDR3 sequence reads: CASSFGSNQPQHF. DNA of the CDR3: TGTGCCAGCAGCTTCGGTAGCAATCAGCCCCAGCATTTT.

The chain combines TRBV5-1 with TRBJ2-7; 7 positions match TRBD1. The CDR3 is 14 residues long. Germline V lookup: CDR1 SGHRS, CDR2 YFSETQ. Losses at the gene ends were 4 bases for V and 5 bases for J; bases not matched to a gene: 9. CDR3 nucleotides: TGCGCCAGCAGCCCGGGACAGATTCGGGACGAGCAGTACTTC. Translating gives CASSPGQIRDEQYF.

This clone occurred once. One end of the junction varies from germline; a read error may be responsible. V and J are TRBV7-7 and TRBJ2-7; a possible D gene is TRBD2 (6 bases). Germline CDR1 SSHAT, CDR2 FNYEAQ (reference sequence). The CDR3 extends over 14 amino acids. Written as DNA, the CDR3 is TGTGCTAGCAGCTTAGAAGGGAGACTAGGCGAGCAGTACTTC. Its translation is CASSLEGRLGEQYF. Together with reference TRBV7-7 and TRBJ2-7, the CDR3 gives the full variable domain: GAGVSQSPRYKVTKRGQDVTLRCDPISSHATLYWYQQALGQGPEFLTYFNYEAQPDKSGLPSDRFSAERPEGSISTLTIQRTEQRDSAMYRCASSLEGRLGEQYFGPGTRLTVT.

V and J are TRBV10-3 and TRBJ2-7; D might be TRBD1 (5 bases). This CDR3 has 14 amino acids. V lost 3 bases to trimming and J lost 0 bases, with 9 bases between them. Germline CDR1 reads ENHRY; CDR2 reads SYGVKD. CDR3 residues: CAISDQGFSYEQYF. DNA for the CDR3: TGTGCCATCAGTGACCAGGGCTTCTCCTACGAGCAGTACTTC.

This chain links TRBV7-8 with TRBJ1-1, with a possible D match to TRBD1 (6 bases). This CDR3 is 16 amino acids long. The ends were cut back, 5 bases at V and 1 base at J, with 17 bases in the middle. Germline V gives CDR1 SGHVS, CDR2 FQNEAQ. As DNA, the CDR3 is TGTGCCAGCAGCATCCGACCCAAGACAGGGAACACTGAAGCTTTCTTT. This gives the protein CASSIRPKTGNTEAFF.

The chain has TRBV7-2 and TRBJ1-3, with D hard to call. Per the germline V gene, CDR1 is SGHTA and CDR2 is FQGNSA. CDR3 length equals 12 residues. V dropped 1 base and J dropped 7 bases, with 5 bases sitting between them. This CDR3 reads CASSLVRNTIYF. The CDR3, as DNA: TGTGCCAGCAGCTTAGTCAGGAACACCATATATTTT.

Notes on this clone: Other DNA variants within this sample encode the same CDR3. The gene calls are TRBV27 and TRBJ2-3, with D unclear. Germline V gives CDR1 MNHEY, CDR2 SMNVEV (reference sequence). V dropped 3 bases and J dropped 6 bases, with 4 bases sitting between them. The CDR3 contains 11 residues. The CDR3 here is CASSFGDTQYF. In nucleotides, the CDR3 is TGTGCCAGCAGTTTCGGCGATACGCAGTATTTT.

This CDR3 reads CASSEKQGPDTQYF. As DNA, the CDR3 is TGTGCCAGCAGCGAAAAACAGGGCCCAGATACGCAGTATTTT. The rearrangement links TRBV7-8 to TRBJ2-3; D possibly corresponds to TRBD1 (6 bases). CDR3 size: 14 residues. V was trimmed by 5 bases and J by 4 bases, leaving 13 bases between them. Germline V gives CDR1 SGHVS, CDR2 FQNEAQ.

CDR3 bases: TGTGCCAGCTACGAAAATACGCAGTATTTT. It is translated as CASYENTQYF. This chain links TRBV9 with TRBJ2-3; D not resolved. The CDR3 is made up of 10 amino acids. Germline lookup yields CDR1 SGDLS and CDR2 YYNGEE. Trimming cost V 7 bases and J 7 bases, with 7 bases left between them.

The CDR3 DNA reads TGCGCCAGCAGCTCTGATACTAGACCCTCACGAGGCGAGCAGTACTTC. Translation gives CASSSDTRPSRGEQYF. This chain connects TRBV5-1 to TRBJ2-7, with D possibly matching TRBD2 (5 bases). The CDR3 extends over 16 amino acids. Trimming removed 3 bases at V and 6 bases at J, with 22 bases between. From germline, CDR1 is SGHRS and CDR2 YFSETQ.

This clone was recorded a few times. The chain is built from TRBV6-6 and TRBJ2-1; 9 nucleotides agree with TRBD2. CDR1 and CDR2 (germline): MNHNY, SVGAGI (reference sequence). With V trimmed by 7 bases and J by 5 bases, 9 bases remained unmatched. This CDR3 contains 15 residues. CDR3 DNA sequence: TGTGCCAGCACCCAGTCCGGGACTAGCAACAATGAGCAGTTCTTC. Its translation: CASTQSGTSNNEQFF.

This chain uses TRBV27 with TRBJ2-5; 8 positions agree with TRBD1. The CDR3 is 15 amino acids. Per the germline V gene, CDR1 is MNHEY and CDR2 is SMNVEV (reference sequence). Trimming took 2 bases from V and 1 from J; bases not matched to a gene: 3. This chain's CDR3 is CASSLGRGRQETQYF. DNA for the CDR3: TGTGCCAGCAGTTTAGGCAGGGGGCGCCAAGAGACCCAGTACTTC.

The chain employs TRBV28 and TRBJ1-2; D remains unclear. This CDR3 is 15 amino acids long. Trimming left V 6 bases short and J 5 bases short, with 19 bases between. The germline gives CDR1 MDHEN, CDR2 SYDVKM. CDR3: CASSRPDTLGYGYTF. DNA of the CDR3: TGTGCCAGCAGCCGACCTGACACCCTGGGGTATGGCTACACCTTC.

CDR3 protein: CASSLTSGTSYEQYF. The CDR3 DNA reads TGCGCCAGCAGTTTGACTAGCGGGACCTCCTACGAGCAGTACTTC. The gene calls are TRBV5-1 and TRBJ2-7; 11 bases fit TRBD2. The length of the CDR3 is 15 residues. Trimming took 5 bases from V and 0 from J; bases not matched to a gene: 4. Germline V gene sequence: CDR1 SGHRS, CDR2 YFSETQ.

The rearrangement uses TRBV6-1 and TRBJ2-7; D is possibly TRBD2 (5 bases). Germline assignment: CDR1 MNHNS and CDR2 SASEGT. This CDR3 region has 11 residues. Trimming removed 6 bases at V and 6 bases at J, with 9 bases between. CDR3 bases: TGTGCCAGCAGACGGGGATCCGAGCAGTACTTC. Translating gives CASRRGSEQYF.

The chain carries TRBV2 and TRBJ1-4, with D perhaps matching TRBD1 (5 bases). Germline V gene lookup returns CDR1 SNHLY and CDR2 FYNNEI. The CDR3 totals 14 residues. Trimming stripped 2 bases from V and 8 bases from J, with 12 bases between. The CDR3 DNA is TGTGCCAGCAGTGAATGGGGGGTGAGGGAAAAACTGTTTTTT. This sequence encodes CASSEWGVREKLFF.

The chain employs TRBV29-1 and TRBJ2-1; 9 positions agree with TRBD2. This CDR3 contains 15 residues. V dropped 5 bases and J dropped 3; count of bases not matched to a gene: 8. Germline loops: CDR1 SQVTM, CDR2 ANQGSEA. CDR3 DNA: TGCAGCGTTCTGGGCGGGAGGGCCGTCTACAATGAGCAGTTCTTC. Translation: CSVLGGRAVYNEQFF.

V gene TRBV15 combines with J gene TRBJ1-1; D remains ambiguous. From germline, CDR1 is LNHNV and CDR2 YYDKDF (reference sequence). V lost 1 base and J 4 bases, leaving 7 bases between the germline ends. This CDR3 contains 13 residues. The chain's CDR3 is CATSRVPGTEAFF. The CDR3 DNA follows: TGTGCCACCAGCAGAGTTCCAGGCACTGAAGCTTTCTTT.

This chain uses TRBV6-6 with TRBJ1-1; TRBD1 might be the D (5 bases). There are 16 residues in the CDR3. Germline CDR1 MNHNY, CDR2 SVGAGI (reference sequence). Trimming took off 2 bases at V and 1 base at J, with 14 bases between the two ends. The CDR3 DNA reads as TGTGCCAGCAGTTACCCACGGGACGGAAAGAACACTGAAGCTTTCTTT. Residues: CASSYPRDGKNTEAFF.

J is TRBJ2-7 and V is TRBV9, with TRBD1 as a possible D gene (6 bases). Germline assignment: CDR1 SGDLS and CDR2 YYNGEE. Trimming stripped 0 bases from V and 3 bases from J, with 10 bases between. The CDR3 spans 14 residues. The CDR3 protein is CASSVGGRGYEQYF. The DNA of the CDR3 is TGTGCCAGCAGCGTAGGGGGCAGGGGCTACGAGCAGTACTTC.

The table lists this clone with a count of one. The chain recombines TRBV10-2 with TRBJ2-1; 12 nucleotides match TRBD2. J gave up 8 bases and V 6 bases, and 5 bases lay outside the gene matches. This CDR3 is 14 amino acids long. Germline V CDR1 and CDR2: WSHSY, SAAADI. CDR3 sequence: CASRVTSGSYEQFF. In DNA form, the CDR3 reads TGCGCCAGCAGGGTGACTAGCGGGAGTTATGAGCAGTTCTTC.